A single sample gave rise to the 26 T cell receptor beta chains below, sequenced in a study of T cells in tuberculosis. Generated by immunoSEQ multiplex PCR, the TCRdb table keeps only in-frame clones and is missing some. The table shows under 35,000 clones, with approximately 94% occurring only once. The sequencing sample was made of PBMCs. The receptors shown here come from a donor aged 10 to 29 with latent tuberculosis or without tuberculosis infection.

This chain links TRBV11-3 with TRBJ2-7, with 7 bases aligning to TRBD1. Germline assignment: CDR1 SGHNT and CDR2 YENEEA. Germline trimming cut 6 bases from V and 5 bases from J; bases unmatched to any gene: 10. The CDR3 is 14 residues long. The CDR3 coding sequence is TGTGCCAGCAGTTGGAGACAGGGATCCCACGAGCAGTACTTC. Translating it yields CASSWRQGSHEQYF.

The chain combines TRBV12-5 with TRBJ2-7, with D perhaps TRBD1 (6 bases). The V gene lost 0 bases and the J gene lost 0 bases, with 15 bases spanning the gap. Germline V CDR1 and CDR2: LGHNT, FRNRAP. The CDR3 is made up of 17 amino acids. The CDR3 loop is CASGLVPKDRNSYEQYF. Written as DNA, the CDR3 is TGTGCTAGTGGTTTGGTCCCCAAGGACAGAAACTCCTACGAGCAGTACTTC.

This chain connects TRBV6-4 to TRBJ2-7, with 9 bases that match TRBD1. After removal of 2 bases from V and 4 bases from J, the junction contained 6 bases not matched to a gene. Germline loops: CDR1 MRHNA, CDR2 SNTAGT. The CDR3 sequence is 15 residues long. In DNA form, the CDR3 reads TGTGCCAGCAGTGACCCAAACGGACAGGGGTACGAGCAGTACTTC. Translated, it gives CASSDPNGQGYEQYF.

V gene TRBV28 combines with J gene TRBJ2-1, with D perhaps matching TRBD1 (6 bases). Germline CDR1 is MDHEN and CDR2 is SYDVKM. With 0 bases removed from V and 7 bases from J, the gap between germline ends came to 13 bases. This CDR3 is built from 15 residues. The CDR3 region is CASSLWGAGENEQFF. The DNA for the CDR3 is TGTGCCAGCAGTTTATGGGGCGCAGGGGAGAATGAGCAGTTCTTC. Together with reference TRBV28 and TRBJ2-1, the CDR3 gives the full variable domain: DVKVTQSSRYLVKRTGEKVFLECVQDMDHENMFWYRQDPGLGLRLIYFSYDVKMKEKGDIPEGYSVSREKKERFSLILESASTNQTSMYLCASSLWGAGENEQFFGPGTRLTVL.

This clone has a single count. The chain recombines TRBV6-5 with TRBJ2-1, with TRBD1 identical over 7 bases. Germline CDR1 MNHEY, CDR2 SVGAGI. The CDR3 covers 15 residues. The ends lost 1 base at V and 6 bases at J; junction bases unmatched: 6. The CDR3 loop is CASSYLQGLGNEQFF. CDR3 sequence (DNA): TGTGCCAGCAGTTACTTACAGGGGTTAGGCAATGAGCAGTTCTTC.

V gene TRBV6-1 combines with J gene TRBJ2-3; 8 bases align to TRBD1. Per the germline V gene, CDR1 is MNHNS and CDR2 is SASEGT. This CDR3 has 14 amino acids. The V and J ends lost 6 bases and 2 bases, in that order; junction bases with no gene match: 4. The CDR3 protein is CASRRTGPTDTQYF. For the CDR3, the DNA is TGTGCCAGCAGACGGACAGGGCCCACAGATACGCAGTATTTT.

The rearrangement links TRBV27 to TRBJ2-7; tentative D call: TRBD1 (8 bases). The germline V and J ends were trimmed by 1 base and 7 bases, with 29 bases remaining between them. Germline values: CDR1 MNHEY, CDR2 SMNVEV (reference sequence). This CDR3 contains 19 residues. The CDR3 DNA reads TGTGCCAGCAGTTTATATTCAGGGGGCCACGGGAGGCCTGCCGGGGAGCAGTACTTC. Translation gives CASSLYSGGHGRPAGEQYF.

V is TRBV19 and J is TRBJ2-1; tentative D call: TRBD1 (5 bases). CDR1 is LNHDA and CDR2 is SQIVND in the germline V gene (reference sequence). V was cut by 5 bases and J by 10 bases, with 12 bases left in between. This CDR3 is built from 12 residues. DNA of the CDR3: TGTGCCAGTAGTCTGCAGGGCGACGAGCAGTTCTTC. Its protein product is CASSLQGDEQFF.

V usage is TRBV7-9 and J usage is TRBJ1-1, with TRBD1 identical over 8 bases. The CDR3 is 14 amino acids. In germline, CDR1 is SEHNR, CDR2 FQNEAQ (reference sequence). Trimming removed 5 bases from V and 1 base from J; junction bases left unmatched: 3. DNA of the CDR3: TGTGCCAGCAGCCCAGGGGGCTCGAACACTGAAGCTTTCTTT. Translating it yields CASSPGGSNTEAFF.

The chain combines TRBV29-1 with TRBJ2-3; 9 bases match TRBD2. Trimming removed 7 bases from V and 6 bases from J; junction bases left unmatched: 2. The length of the CDR3 is 11 residues. The V gene's germline CDR1 is SQVTM and CDR2 ANQGSEA. CDR3 nucleotide sequence: TGCAGCGCCCTAGCGGGGGATACGCAGTATTTT. Its protein is CSALAGDTQYF.

The chain recombines TRBV19 with TRBJ2-7; possibly TRBD2 for D (5 bases). The CDR3 has 15 amino acids. The V end lost 8 bases, the J end lost 3 bases, and 20 bases lay between the germline ends. Germline V lookup: CDR1 LNHDA, CDR2 SQIVND (reference sequence). CDR3 protein: CASALSGGHSYEQYF. DNA for the CDR3: TGTGCCAGTGCTCTTAGTGGCGGGCACAGCTACGAGCAGTACTTC.

CDR3 nucleotides: TGTGCCAGCAGCCCCGGGATTGATACGCAGTATTTT. Translated, it gives CASSPGIDTQYF. J is TRBJ2-3 and V is TRBV5-4, with TRBD2 as a possible D gene (5 bases). Germline CDR1 SGHNT, CDR2 YYREEE (reference sequence). The CDR3 consists of 12 residues. The ends were cut back, 4 bases at V and 6 bases at J, with 9 bases in the middle.

V usage is TRBV5-6 and J usage is TRBJ1-3; no clear D. The CDR3 is 15 amino acids. V lost 0 bases to trimming and J lost 2 bases, with 9 bases between them. Germline-derived CDR1 and CDR2 are SGHDT and YYEEEE. The chain's CDR3 is CASSLVGGAGNTIYF. CDR3 DNA sequence: TGTGCCAGCAGCTTGGTTGGCGGGGCTGGAAACACCATATATTTT.

The chain has TRBV25-1 and TRBJ2-7, with 11 positions matching TRBD2. This CDR3 is built from 15 residues. V shed 2 bases and J 0 bases; nucleotides not matched to a gene: 0. CDR1 and CDR2 from the germline V gene are MGHDK and SYGVNS. The CDR3 DNA sequence: TGTGCCAGCAGTGAAGGGACTAGCGGCTCCTACGAGCAGTACTTC. Protein product: CASSEGTSGSYEQYF.

The rearrangement uses TRBV11-1 and TRBJ2-3; D may be TRBD2 (5 bases). CDR1 is SGHAT, CDR2 FQDESV, per germline (reference sequence). The length of the CDR3 is 16 residues. The V gene lost 2 bases and the J gene lost 5 bases, with 17 bases spanning the gap. This chain's CDR3 is CASSLKMKLARDTQYF. The CDR3 nucleotides read TGTGCCAGCAGCTTAAAAATGAAGCTAGCTCGAGATACGCAGTATTTT.

The chain couples TRBV4-1 to TRBJ2-5; 8 bases agree with TRBD1. Germline loops: CDR1 MGHRA, CDR2 YSYEKL. The junction had 4 bases not matched to a gene; V was cut back by 1 base and J by 0 bases. This CDR3 has 16 residues. CDR3 loop: CASSQAGQAYQETQYF. In DNA, the CDR3 is TGCGCCAGCAGCCAAGCGGGACAGGCATACCAAGAGACCCAGTACTTC.

V gene TRBV7-9 combines with J gene TRBJ2-1; 7 nucleotides line up with TRBD1. The CDR3 totals 13 residues. Germline lookup yields CDR1 SEHNR and CDR2 FQNEAQ (reference sequence). Trimming took 0 bases from V and 9 from J; bases not matched to a gene: 2. DNA for the CDR3: TGTGCCAGCAGCTTAGCAGGGGGCAGTGAGCAGTTCTTC. Its translation: CASSLAGGSEQFF. The variable domain in full, completed from reference TRBV7-9 and TRBJ2-1, reads DTGVSQNPRHKITKRGQNVTFRCDPISEHNRLYWYRQTLGQGPEFLTYFQNEAQLEKSRLLSDRFSAERPKGSFSTLEIQRTEQGDSAMYLCASSLAGGSEQFFGPGTRLTVL.

The rearrangement links TRBV28 to TRBJ1-3; no clear D gene. The CDR3 length is 15 residues. CDR1 is MDHEN, CDR2 SYDVKM, per germline. V dropped 6 bases and J dropped 9 bases, with 21 bases sitting between them. The CDR3 nucleotides read TGTGCCAGCAGCCCCGATCGGGTGTATCGTGGCACCATATATTTT. Amino acid sequence: CASSPDRVYRGTIYF.

The chain uses TRBV4-1 and TRBJ1-2; D not resolved. CDR1 and CDR2 from the germline V gene are MGHRA and YSYEKL. Trimming took off 4 bases at V and 1 base at J, with 7 bases between the two ends. The CDR3 is made up of 13 amino acids. The CDR3 loop is CASSPQINYGYTF. In DNA, the CDR3 is TGCGCCAGCAGCCCACAGATTAACTATGGCTACACCTTC.

The rearrangement uses TRBV7-9 and TRBJ2-4, with D perhaps TRBD2 (5 bases). CDR1 SEHNR and CDR2 FQNEAQ come from the germline V gene (reference sequence). This CDR3 comprises 14 residues. Trimming stripped 0 bases from V and 8 bases from J, with 11 bases between. The CDR3 loop reads CASSLALARDIQYF. In DNA form, the CDR3 reads TGTGCCAGCAGCTTAGCTCTAGCCCGTGACATTCAGTACTTC.

This clone has just one count. The chain recombines TRBV5-1 with TRBJ2-1, with 9 bases matching TRBD2. This CDR3 has 15 residues. V lost 2 bases to trimming and J lost 0 bases; unmatched junction nucleotides: 0. Germline-derived CDR1 and CDR2 are SGHRS and YFSETQ. The DNA of the CDR3 is TGCGCCAGCAGCTTTAGCGGGAGCTCCTACAATGAGCAGTTCTTC. Protein sequence: CASSFSGSSYNEQFF.

The chain joins TRBV19 to TRBJ2-2; D not resolved. The germline V and J ends were trimmed by 4 bases and 1 base, with 4 bases remaining between them. The CDR3 contains 13 residues. The V gene's germline CDR1 is LNHDA and CDR2 SQIVND (reference sequence). The CDR3 nucleotides read TGTGCCAGTAGTACCCTGAACACCGGGGAGCTGTTTTTT. Translated: CASSTLNTGELFF.

The V and J genes are TRBV28 and TRBJ1-4; D not resolved. CDR1 and CDR2 from the germline V gene are MDHEN and SYDVKM. The V gene lost 4 bases and the J gene lost 7 bases, with 22 bases spanning the gap. The CDR3 runs to 17 residues. CDR3: CASSSQFLAGPGEKLFF. CDR3 nucleotides: TGTGCCAGCAGTTCACAGTTCCTTGCGGGTCCGGGTGAAAAACTGTTTTTT.

The chain employs TRBV7-8 and TRBJ2-1, with 8 positions matching TRBD2. CDR3 length: 16 amino acids. Germline-derived CDR1 and CDR2 are SGHVS and FQNEAQ. Trimming removed 3 bases from V and 8 bases from J; junction bases left unmatched: 12. For the CDR3, the DNA is TGTGCCAGCAGCTTGCGCAAGGCCCGGGGGGGCCATGAGCAGTTCTTC. Protein: CASSLRKARGGHEQFF.

The chain joins TRBV7-2 to TRBJ2-5; no reliable D call. Germline CDR1 SGHTA, CDR2 FQGNSA. The CDR3 covers 12 residues. Trimming took 2 bases from V and 5 from J, leaving 6 bases between them. CDR3 in DNA: TGTGCCAGCAGCTTAATCATCGAGACCCAGTACTTC. Translated: CASSLIIETQYF. The complete variable domain, with remaining parts taken from reference TRBV7-2 and TRBJ2-5, reads GAGVSQSPSNKVTEKGKDVELRCDPISGHTALYWYRQSLGQGLEFLIYFQGNSAPDKSGLPSDRFSAERTGGSVSTLTIQRTQQEDSAVYLCASSLIIETQYFGPGTRLLVL.

This chain links TRBV5-1 with TRBJ2-2; 11 nucleotides line up with TRBD2. The trim removed 7 bases at V and 4 bases at J, leaving 3 bases unmatched. The CDR3 is made up of 14 amino acids. The germline V gene encodes CDR1 SGHRS and CDR2 YFSETQ. The DNA of the CDR3 is TGCGCCAGCCGACTAGCGGGATTCACCGGGGAGCTGTTTTTT. The encoded protein is CASRLAGFTGELFF.